This TCR beta chain was captured in a study of T-cell reconstitution after alpha-beta-depleted transplantation in children. Whole-study findings and limits: T-cell counts and diversity at one year following transplant were attributed mainly to newly produced T cells. High day-60 TCRbeta diversity in some patients came from surviving recipient T cells and thymic progenitors. Expanded clones from the graft, numbering several hundred, reportedly supplied alpha-beta T cells about two months after transplant.

The TCRbeta library incorporated unique molecular identifiers. Each CDR3 protein is one row after TCRdb ran MiXCR on the PCR reads. Of about a million distinct CDR3 sequences listed, 25% to 30% are singletons. With respect to this clonotype: Its target is unknown.

In germline, CDR1 is LGHNA, CDR2 YSLEER. There are 15 residues in the CDR3. V was clipped by 1 base and J by 8 bases, with 14 bases between them. The origin of this receptor is a boy less than two years old who had a stem cell transplant for SCID, so the T cells may come from the graft donor. The rearrangement links TRBV4-3 to TRBJ1-4, with TRBD1 as a possible D gene (6 bases). Sequencing used PBMCs, mostly from graft donor cells, obtained 360 days after TCRalphabeta/CD19-depleted stem cell transplant. The CDR3 sequence: CASSQGQVMEEKLFF. In nucleotides, the CDR3 is TGCGCCAGCAGCCAAGGACAGGTTATGGAGGAAAAACTGTTTTTT.